This TCR beta chain emerged from a study of blood T cell repertoires in COVID-19. TCRdb keeps only in-frame clones here, not all; method: immunoSEQ multiplex PCR. This table holds hundreds of thousands of clones, approximately 87% found once. V was trimmed by 0 bases and J by 3 bases, leaving 6 bases between them. The CDR3 covers 13 residues. CDR1 and CDR2 from the germline V gene are SGDLS and YYNGEE. The table lists this clone with a few counts. V usage is TRBV9 and J usage is TRBJ2-5, with D unclear. The TCR was taken from a woman aged 40 to 49 who had recovered from COVID-19. The source material was peripheral blood. The CDR3 DNA reads as TGTGCCAGCAGCGTAGTCCCAGAAGAGACCCAGTACTTC. Translating gives CASSVVPEETQYF.